The 28 T cell receptor beta chains listed next were all sequenced from one sample in a study of control samples from healthy donors and cancer patients. Profiled with immunoSEQ multiplex PCR; TCRdb holds only in-frame clones, not every one. In the table there are under 150,000 clones, approximately 90% of which are singletons. Sequencing was carried out using PBMCs. The receptor set was obtained from a woman aged 50 to 60 with colorectal cancer.

This chain connects TRBV18 to TRBJ2-7; perhaps TRBD1 as D (6 bases). Per the germline V gene, CDR1 is KGHSH and CDR2 is LQKENI. This CDR3 has 16 residues. The germline V and J ends were trimmed by 2 bases and 0 bases, with 14 bases remaining between them. Here the CDR3 DNA reads TGTGCCAGCTCACCAAGTTTTCAGGGGAGCTCCTACGAGCAGTACTTC. It yields the protein CASSPSFQGSSYEQYF.

The chain couples TRBV7-6 to TRBJ1-4; no clear D gene. The ends were cut back, 1 base at V and 2 bases at J, with 5 bases in the middle. CDR3 length: 14 residues. From germline, CDR1 is SGHVS and CDR2 FNYEAQ. CDR3 sequence reads: CASSLDSTNEKLFF. The CDR3 coding sequence is TGTGCCAGCAGCTTAGACAGTACTAATGAAAAACTGTTTTTT.

The rearrangement links TRBV5-1 to TRBJ2-2; D gene unclear. CDR1 is SGHRS and CDR2 is YFSETQ in the germline V gene. The CDR3 has 16 amino acids. V lost 4 bases and J lost 2, with 15 bases in between. CDR3 sequence (DNA): TGCGCCAGCAGCCAGAACGATGGGCGTAACACCGGGGAGCTGTTTTTT. Translating gives CASSQNDGRNTGELFF.

This chain uses TRBV6-5 with TRBJ1-2, with TRBD1 matching 9 bases. The CDR3 spans 13 residues. The V gene's germline CDR1 is MNHEY and CDR2 SVGAGI. The V and J ends lost 9 bases and 7 bases, in that order; junction bases with no gene match: 9. Written as DNA, the CDR3 is TGTGCCAGGTCCGAGGGACAGGGCTTTGGCTACACCTTC. Translation gives CARSEGQGFGYTF.

The rearrangement links TRBV28 to TRBJ1-4, with D possibly being TRBD1 (5 bases). Germline-derived CDR1 and CDR2 are MDHEN and SYDVKM. There are 16 residues in the CDR3. Trimming cost V 7 bases and J 6 bases, with 21 bases left between them. DNA for the CDR3: TGTGCCAGCAACCCATCCGGTCGGGGGGGGGATGAAAAACTGTTTTTT. Translated: CASNPSGRGGDEKLFF.

The chain employs TRBV6-5 and TRBJ2-5; a possible D gene is TRBD1 (6 bases). The germline CDR1 and CDR2 sequences are MNHEY and SVGAGI. This CDR3 has 14 amino acids. Trimming removed 6 bases at V and 9 bases at J, with 20 bases between. The CDR3 protein is CASRGPPLQGSQYF. In DNA form, the CDR3 reads TGTGCCAGCAGAGGCCCACCGCTACAGGGATCCCAGTACTTC.

The chain couples TRBV5-6 to TRBJ2-2, with TRBD1 identical over 7 bases. Germline values: CDR1 SGHDT, CDR2 YYEEEE. V lost 4 bases and J lost 1; bases outside the gene matches: 7. CDR3 length equals 16 residues. CDR3 bases: TGTGCCAGCAGCGCAGTTTGGACAGGGAACACCGGGGAGCTGTTTTTT. This codes for CASSAVWTGNTGELFF.

The chain uses TRBV21-1 and TRBJ1-4. TRBV21-1 corresponds to a pseudogene. The CDR3 runs 11 residues. The CDR3 region is CGGGVNEKLFF. Written as DNA, the CDR3 is TGTGGGGGAGGGGTTAATGAAAAACTGTTTTTT.

The chain is built from TRBV27 and TRBJ1-5; perhaps TRBD1 as D (5 bases). The germline gives CDR1 MNHEY, CDR2 SMNVEV (reference sequence). There are 14 residues in the CDR3. Deletions cut 5 bases from V and 5 bases from J, with 13 bases between. The CDR3 is CASSPNRQHQPQHF. The CDR3 nucleotides are TGTGCCAGCAGTCCTAATCGACAGCATCAGCCCCAGCATTTT.

This chain links TRBV7-3 with TRBJ2-1, with D perhaps matching TRBD2 (6 bases). This CDR3 has 15 residues. Germline V lookup: CDR1 SGHTA, CDR2 FQGTGA. Deletions cut 2 bases from V and 6 bases from J, with 14 bases between. CDR3 region: CASSLGTPVTNEQFF. As DNA, the CDR3 is TGTGCCAGCAGCTTAGGGACTCCGGTTACCAATGAGCAGTTCTTC.

J is TRBJ1-1 and V is TRBV30; D gene uncertain. The length of the CDR3 is 11 residues. Germline V gene lookup returns CDR1 GTSNPN and CDR2 SVGIG (reference sequence). The ends were cut back, 0 bases at V and 4 bases at J, with 3 bases in the middle. DNA of the CDR3: TGTGCCTGGAGTGTCGTCACTGAAGCTTTCTTT. This encodes CAWSVVTEAFF.

V usage is TRBV24-1 and J usage is TRBJ1-2, with D unclear. V lost 1 base, J lost 8 bases, and 4 bases lay in between. The germline V gene has CDR1 KGHDR and CDR2 SFDVKD. This CDR3 has 11 residues. The CDR3 DNA reads as TGTGCCACCAGTGATTTAGTAGGCTACACCTTC. This sequence encodes CATSDLVGYTF.

Written as DNA, the CDR3 is TGTGCCAGCAGTAGACAGCAATCCCAAGAGACCCAGTACTTC. It is translated as CASSRQQSQETQYF. V gene TRBV9 combines with J gene TRBJ2-5; D possibly corresponds to TRBD1 (5 bases). The length of the CDR3 is 14 residues. Germline assignment: CDR1 SGDLS and CDR2 YYNGEE. V gave up 5 bases and J gave up 1 base, with 12 bases separating them.

V usage is TRBV5-1 and J usage is TRBJ1-3; D is uncertain. The V end was cut by 0 bases, the J end by 2 bases, with 9 bases between. Germline-derived CDR1 and CDR2 are SGHRS and YFSETQ. The CDR3 runs to 15 residues. In DNA, the CDR3 is TGCGCCAGCAGCTTGGAATGGACGGCTGGAAACACCATATATTTT. It encodes CASSLEWTAGNTIYF.

This clone was seen just once. Other DNA sequences in the sample encode the same CDR3. V is TRBV10-3 and J is TRBJ2-2; TRBD1 is a possible D gene (6 bases). The V gene lost 3 bases and the J gene lost 1 base, with 9 bases spanning the gap. Germline loops: CDR1 ENHRY, CDR2 SYGVKD. The CDR3 extends over 15 amino acids. This CDR3 reads CAISDSQGNTGELFF. CDR3 sequence (DNA): TGTGCCATCAGTGACTCACAGGGGAACACCGGGGAGCTGTTTTTT.

The chain is built from TRBV21-1 and TRBJ1-6; TRBD1 is the table's D call and was not checked against the DNA. TRBV21-1 is recorded as a pseudogene. The CDR3 spans 16 residues. The CDR3 DNA reads as TGTGCCAGCAGCAAATTGTACGGAGGGGGCAATTCACCCCTCCACTTT. It yields the protein CASSKLYGGGNSPLHF.

This clone was counted a single time. J is TRBJ1-3 and V is TRBV28; TRBD1 agrees at 7 bases. V trimming: 3 bases; J trimming: 0 bases; junction bases outside the gene matches: 14. Germline V gene sequence: CDR1 MDHEN, CDR2 SYDVKM. The length of the CDR3 is 19 residues. The CDR3 loop is CASSFNRGPSPYSGNTIYF. Here the CDR3 DNA reads TGTGCCAGCAGTTTTAACAGGGGCCCCTCCCCTTACTCTGGAAACACCATATATTTT.

The rearrangement links TRBV27 to TRBJ1-1, with 10 bases aligning to TRBD1. This CDR3 comprises 15 residues. Losses at the gene ends were 4 bases for V and 3 bases for J; bases not matched to a gene: 5. The germline CDR1 and CDR2 sequences are MNHEY and SMNVEV (reference sequence). This CDR3 reads CASSSDGTGDTEAFF. DNA for the CDR3: TGTGCCAGCAGTTCCGACGGGACAGGGGACACTGAAGCTTTCTTT.

V and J are TRBV7-6 and TRBJ2-2; D is tentatively TRBD1 or TRBD2 (6 bases each). With 2 bases removed from V and 4 bases from J, the gap between germline ends came to 20 bases. CDR1 SGHVS and CDR2 FNYEAQ come from the germline V gene. CDR3 length: 18 residues. The CDR3 sequence is CASSLSGGAGRITGELFF. The CDR3, as DNA: TGTGCCAGCAGCTTAAGTGGGGGCGCGGGGAGGATCACCGGGGAGCTGTTTTTT.

The chain joins TRBV7-2 to TRBJ2-1; 8 nucleotides agree with TRBD2. CDR3 length equals 16 residues. The germline V gene encodes CDR1 SGHTA and CDR2 FQGNSA. J was trimmed by 4 bases and V by 5 bases; bases with no gene match: 10. The CDR3 DNA follows: TGTGCCAGCAGCCCAATCGGGGGGGAAATATACAATGAGCAGTTCTTC. Protein: CASSPIGGEIYNEQFF.

V is TRBV11-2 and J is TRBJ1-1; 10 nucleotides line up with TRBD1. Germline lookup yields CDR1 SGHAT and CDR2 FQNNGV. This CDR3 has 15 amino acids. V was clipped by 5 bases and J by 4 bases; unmatched bases: 7. For the CDR3, the DNA is TGTGCCAGCAGCCGCCGGGACAGGGGATCCACTGAAGCTTTCTTT. The encoded protein is CASSRRDRGSTEAFF.

V usage is TRBV2 and J usage is TRBJ2-1; TRBD2 matches 9 bases. Germline assignment: CDR1 SNHLY and CDR2 FYNNEI. With V trimmed by 6 bases and J by 3 bases, 6 bases remained unmatched. The CDR3 sequence is 15 residues long. CDR3 bases: TGTGCCAGCAGAGCCCTAGCGGGGCTCTACAATGAGCAGTTCTTC. It codes for CASRALAGLYNEQFF.

This clone appeared a single time. The chain is built from TRBV6-6 and TRBJ2-1; D is unclear. Trimming left V 6 bases short and J 14 bases short, with 17 bases between. CDR1 MNHNY and CDR2 SVGAGI come from the germline V gene (reference sequence). CDR3 length: 12 residues. CDR3 residues: CASRLREQDKFF. In DNA form, the CDR3 reads TGTGCCAGCAGGCTTCGAGAGCAAGACAAGTTCTTC.

With regard to this clone: The same CDR3 arises from other DNA sequences in this sample as well. This CDR3 reads CASSSLEQYF. CDR3 nucleotides: TGTGCCAGCAGTTCATTAGAGCAGTACTTC. V usage is TRBV6-5 and J usage is TRBJ2-7, with no clear D. CDR3 length: 10 amino acids. Trimming pared 4 bases from V and 7 bases from J, leaving 5 bases between. Germline CDR1 reads MNHEY; CDR2 reads SVGAGI.

CDR3 DNA: TGTGCCAGCACCCCCGGGACAGACACAGATACGCAGTATTTT. It codes for CASTPGTDTDTQYF. The chain links TRBV27 to TRBJ2-3; 7 bases match TRBD1. The germline CDR1 and CDR2 sequences are MNHEY and SMNVEV (reference sequence). CDR3 length equals 14 residues. Trimming at V came to 7 bases and at J to 2 bases, leaving 6 bases not matched to a gene.

This clone is a singleton in its sample. The rearrangement links TRBV28 to TRBJ2-7; D remains unclear. CDR1 is MDHEN and CDR2 is SYDVKM in the germline V gene. This CDR3 is 12 amino acids long. V was clipped by 3 bases and J by 6 bases, with 9 bases between them. CDR3: CASSLWIGEQYF. As DNA, the CDR3 is TGTGCCAGCAGTTTGTGGATCGGCGAGCAGTACTTC. The full variable domain, rest sourced from reference TRBV28 and TRBJ2-7, is DVKVTQSSRYLVKRTGEKVFLECVQDMDHENMFWYRQDPGLGLRLIYFSYDVKMKEKGDIPEGYSVSREKKERFSLILESASTNQTSMYLCASSLWIGEQYFGPGTRLTVT.

The V gene is TRBV18, the J gene TRBJ1-6; 7 positions agree with TRBD1. From germline, CDR1 is KGHSH and CDR2 LQKENI. This CDR3 comprises 14 residues. With 1 base clipped from V and 8 bases from J, the junction kept 2 bases outside the gene matches. CDR3 residues: CASSPQGADSPLHF. The CDR3 nucleotides are TGTGCCAGCTCACCACAGGGGGCGGATTCACCCCTCCACTTT.

This rearrangement joins TRBV29-1 to TRBJ2-1, with D possibly being TRBD2 (5 bases). V lost 1 base and J lost 7, with 11 bases in between. Germline V gives CDR1 SQVTM, CDR2 ANQGSEA. The CDR3 covers 13 residues. CDR3 region: CSVEGTETNEQFF. The CDR3 bases are TGCAGCGTTGAAGGGACTGAGACTAATGAGCAGTTCTTC.